This T cell receptor beta chain was sequenced in a study of blood T cells in healthy people across ages (dated by TCRdb to the mid-2010s). Background for the entire study: In model experiments, template switching captured roughly one uniquely barcoded TCR beta cDNA molecule for every two T cells. Age-related changes in TCR beta repertoire diversity were measured in the study by deep sequencing normalized with unique cDNA molecular identifiers. Four age groups were formed from the donors: young (average approximately 15 years), middle-aged (approximately 42), aged (62) and long-lived (about 80). To avoid experimental bias, donors of different ages were distributed randomly across sequencing lanes. The study analyzed two additional independent replicas of 1 million unique cDNA reads from the same blood draw for two donors, one aged 18 to 30 and one aged 80 or older. General study outcomes and caveats: Conclusive comparison of naive and antigen-experienced compartments was prevented by the profiling of bulk unsorted PBMCs. The CMV infection status of donors was not known, potentially confounding age-related changes in expanded clonotypes. Total diversity estimates from one million sequenced T cells were considered lower bounds and underestimates. Compared with the aged group, the long-lived group had more naive CD4+ T cells, fewer expanded clones and increased TCR diversity, a pattern suggesting age selection. As age increased, observed TCR beta diversity per million T cells dropped in a roughly linear way, and a significant reduction was already evident by age roughly 40. A strong correlation was found between observed TCR beta diversity and the percentage of naive T cells measured by flow cytometry.

Library creation used 5' RACE. A second roughly 6 to 11 cycle PCR used a sample-barcoded 5' primer and a J-beta primer mix. A unique molecular identifier was introduced onto each TCR beta cDNA molecule by a template-switch 5' adaptor carrying 12 random nucleotides. Each sample yielded at least 2.5 million CDR3-containing paired-end reads. First-strand cDNA synthesis was performed from all RNA using the Mint cDNA synthesis kit, with priming by a TRBC-specific oligonucleotide. Following uracil-DNA glycosylase treatment, a first 18-cycle PCR with universal primers M1SS and BC2_uni_R was performed on all cDNA. The authors' pipeline ran thus. For normalization, 1 million high-quality reads were randomly selected from each sample, with every read carrying a distinct molecular identifier. Reads sharing molecular identifiers were discarded rather than binned into consensus sequences. MiTCR, with a Q25 quality threshold and the strictest error-elimination algorithm, was used for CDR3 identification, clonotype clustering and error correction. A nonparametric unseen species model with Euler transformation was used to estimate a lower bound on total TCR beta diversity. In-frame beta chains were kept once TCRdb had trimmed the public reads at Q25 with fastp and called clones with MiXCR. Each entry is one CDR3 protein sequence, shown with its most common DNA and genes. TCRdb's processing, not the authors', yielded these V and J calls. Within this sample are some 1.8 million distinct CDR3 sequences, with roughly two fifths of them counted one time only. Around 23% of the sample is in the top ten clones.

Donors were about 36 systemically healthy Caucasian individuals from Russia aged about 6 to 100 years. Around 10 milliliters of peripheral blood were drawn from each donor into EDTA-treated Vacutainer tubes. Ficoll-Paque density-gradient centrifugation was used to isolate PBMCs, with at least 6 million per sample. Total RNA was extracted from PBMCs with Trizol reagent, with at least 5.5 micrograms obtained per sample. Naive CD45RAhigh/CD27high T cell percentages were measured by flow cytometry on a PBMC aliquot from every donor. This clonotype was counted between two and nine times. Its antigen is currently not known. No clone much larger than this one lies a single base away; base qualities are absent. From a lookup of the germline V gene (reference sequence), CDR1 and CDR2 are LGHDT and YNNKEL. The CDR3 has 13 amino acids, counting the end cysteine and phenylalanine. The CDR3 DNA has 39 bases and is translated from base 1. Between the V and J ends, shortened by 1 base and 4 bases respectively, the junction contains 8 bases.

The sequencing sample was made of blood. The receptor was isolated from a human donor in good health. The chain is assembled from TRBV3-1 and TRBJ2-7; the D gene is not confidently resolved. The CDR3 region has the sequence CASSQGSVYEQYF. The bases read TGTGCCAGCAGCCAAGGGTCCGTTTACGAGCAGTACTTC.